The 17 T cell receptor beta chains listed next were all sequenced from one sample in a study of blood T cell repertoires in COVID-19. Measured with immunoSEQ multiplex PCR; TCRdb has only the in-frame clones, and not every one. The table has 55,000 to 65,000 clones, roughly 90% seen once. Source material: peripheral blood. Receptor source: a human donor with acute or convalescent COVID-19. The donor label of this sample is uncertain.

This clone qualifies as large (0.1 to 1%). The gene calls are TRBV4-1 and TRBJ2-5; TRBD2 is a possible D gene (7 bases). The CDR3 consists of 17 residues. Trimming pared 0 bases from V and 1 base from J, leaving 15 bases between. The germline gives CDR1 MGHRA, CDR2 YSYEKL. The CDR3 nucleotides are TGCGCCAGCAGCCAAGAGTCCACGGGGGGCCCCCAAGAGACCCAGTACTTC. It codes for CASSQESTGGPQETQYF.

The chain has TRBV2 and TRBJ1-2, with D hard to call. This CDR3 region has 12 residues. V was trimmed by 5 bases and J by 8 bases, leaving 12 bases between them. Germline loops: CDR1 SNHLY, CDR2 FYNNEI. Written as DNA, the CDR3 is TGTGCCAGCAGTTCGGACGGAGGAGGCTACACCTTC. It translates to CASSSDGGGYTF.

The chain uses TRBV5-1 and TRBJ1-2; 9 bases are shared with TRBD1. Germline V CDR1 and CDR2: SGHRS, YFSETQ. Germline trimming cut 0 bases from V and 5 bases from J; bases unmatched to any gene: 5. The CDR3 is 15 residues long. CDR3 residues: CASSLEQGAFYGYTF. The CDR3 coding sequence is TGCGCCAGCAGCTTGGAACAGGGGGCTTTTTATGGCTACACCTTC.

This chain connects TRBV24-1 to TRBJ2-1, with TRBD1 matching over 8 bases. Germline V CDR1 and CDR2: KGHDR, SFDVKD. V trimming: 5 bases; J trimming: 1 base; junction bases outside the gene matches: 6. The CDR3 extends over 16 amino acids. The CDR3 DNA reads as TGTGCCACCAGTGCCGACAGGGGAAGGTCCTACAATGAGCAGTTCTTC. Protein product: CATSADRGRSYNEQFF.

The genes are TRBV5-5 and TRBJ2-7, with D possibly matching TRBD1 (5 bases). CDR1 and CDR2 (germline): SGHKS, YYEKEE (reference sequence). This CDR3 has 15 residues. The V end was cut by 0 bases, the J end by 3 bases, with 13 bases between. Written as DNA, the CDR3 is TGTGCCAGCAGCTTGGTCCCCGCAGGGTTCTACGAGCAGTACGTC. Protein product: CASSLVPAGFYEQYV.

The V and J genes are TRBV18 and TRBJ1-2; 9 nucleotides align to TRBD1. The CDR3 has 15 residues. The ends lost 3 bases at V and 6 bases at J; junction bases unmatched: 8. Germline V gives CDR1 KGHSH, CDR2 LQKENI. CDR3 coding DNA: TGTGCCAGCTCACCTTTTGGACAGGGGATGGATGGCTACACCTTC. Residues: CASSPFGQGMDGYTF.

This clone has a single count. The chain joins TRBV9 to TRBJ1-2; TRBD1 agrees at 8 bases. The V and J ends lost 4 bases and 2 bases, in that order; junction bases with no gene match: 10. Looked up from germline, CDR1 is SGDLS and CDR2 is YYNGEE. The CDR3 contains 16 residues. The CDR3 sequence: CASSFATRGRNYGYTF. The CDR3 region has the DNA TGTGCCAGCAGCTTCGCCACCAGGGGGCGCAACTATGGCTACACCTTC. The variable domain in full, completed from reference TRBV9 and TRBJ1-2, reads DSGVTQTPKHLITATGQRVTLRCSPRSGDLSVYWYQQSLDQGLQFLIQYYNGEERAKGNILERFSAQQFPDLHSELNLSSLELGDSALYFCASSFATRGRNYGYTFGSGTRLTVV.

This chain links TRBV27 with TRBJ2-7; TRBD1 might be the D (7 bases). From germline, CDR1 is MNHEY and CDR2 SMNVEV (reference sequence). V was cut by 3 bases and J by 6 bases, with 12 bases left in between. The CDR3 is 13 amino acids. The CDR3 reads CASSFNRGGEQYF. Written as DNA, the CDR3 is TGTGCCAGCAGTTTTAACAGGGGAGGCGAGCAGTACTTC.

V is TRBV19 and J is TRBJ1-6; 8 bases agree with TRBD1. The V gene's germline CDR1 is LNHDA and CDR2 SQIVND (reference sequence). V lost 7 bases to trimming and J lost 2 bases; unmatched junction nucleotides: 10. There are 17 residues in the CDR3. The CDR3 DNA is TGTGCCAGTATCCCCCCAGGGGGCCTCGCCTATAATTCACCCCTCCACTTT. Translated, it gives CASIPPGGLAYNSPLHF.

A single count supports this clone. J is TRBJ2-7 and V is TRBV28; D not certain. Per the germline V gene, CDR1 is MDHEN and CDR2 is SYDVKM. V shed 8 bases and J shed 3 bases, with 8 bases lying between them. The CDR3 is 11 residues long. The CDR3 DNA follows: TGTGCCAGCTACAAGTACTACGAGCAGTACTTC. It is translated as CASYKYYEQYF.

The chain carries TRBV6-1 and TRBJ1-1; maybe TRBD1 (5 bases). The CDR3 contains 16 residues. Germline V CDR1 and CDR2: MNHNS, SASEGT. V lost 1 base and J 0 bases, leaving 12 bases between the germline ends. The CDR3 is CASSEVGGTLNTEAFF. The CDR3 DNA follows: TGTGCCAGCAGTGAAGTGGGGGGGACGCTGAACACTGAAGCTTTCTTT.

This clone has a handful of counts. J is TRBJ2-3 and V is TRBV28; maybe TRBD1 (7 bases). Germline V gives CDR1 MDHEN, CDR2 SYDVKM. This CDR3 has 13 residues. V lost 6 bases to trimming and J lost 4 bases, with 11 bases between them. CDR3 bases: TGTGCCAGCAGGCAGGGGGGCCCAGATACGCAGTATTTT. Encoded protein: CASRQGGPDTQYF.

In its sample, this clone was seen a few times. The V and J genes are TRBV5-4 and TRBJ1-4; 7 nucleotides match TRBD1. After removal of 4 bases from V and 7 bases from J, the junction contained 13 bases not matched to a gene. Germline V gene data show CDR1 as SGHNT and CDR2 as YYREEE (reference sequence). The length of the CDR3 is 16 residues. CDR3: CASSRQGLSGSEKLFF. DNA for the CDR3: TGTGCCAGCAGCCGACAGGGTCTCTCAGGAAGTGAAAAACTGTTTTTT.

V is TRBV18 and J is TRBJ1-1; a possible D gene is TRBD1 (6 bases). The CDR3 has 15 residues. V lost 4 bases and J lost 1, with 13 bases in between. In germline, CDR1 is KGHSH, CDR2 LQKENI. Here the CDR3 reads CASSLVRQENTEAFF. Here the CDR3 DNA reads TGTGCCAGCTCACTAGTTCGACAGGAGAACACTGAAGCTTTCTTT.

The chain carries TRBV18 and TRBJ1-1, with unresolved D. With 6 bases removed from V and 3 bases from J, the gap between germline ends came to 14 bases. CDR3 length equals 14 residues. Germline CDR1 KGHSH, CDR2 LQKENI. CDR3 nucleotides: TGTGCCAGCTCTCCGGGTGGGTGGGACACTGAAGCTTTCTTT. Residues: CASSPGGWDTEAFF.

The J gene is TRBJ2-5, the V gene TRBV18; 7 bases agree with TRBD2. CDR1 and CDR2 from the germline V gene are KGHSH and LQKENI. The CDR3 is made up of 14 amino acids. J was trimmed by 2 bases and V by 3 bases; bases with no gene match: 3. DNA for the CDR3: TGTGCCAGCTCACCCAGCGGGACTCAAGAGACCCAGTACTTC. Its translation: CASSPSGTQETQYF.

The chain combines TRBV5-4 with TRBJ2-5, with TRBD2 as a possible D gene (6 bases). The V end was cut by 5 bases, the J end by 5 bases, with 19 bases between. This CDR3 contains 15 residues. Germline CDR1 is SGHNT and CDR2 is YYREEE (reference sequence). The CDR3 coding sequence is TGTGCCAGCAGGGGCGGGGAGACTTTCCGCGAGACCCAGTACTTC. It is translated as CASRGGETFRETQYF.